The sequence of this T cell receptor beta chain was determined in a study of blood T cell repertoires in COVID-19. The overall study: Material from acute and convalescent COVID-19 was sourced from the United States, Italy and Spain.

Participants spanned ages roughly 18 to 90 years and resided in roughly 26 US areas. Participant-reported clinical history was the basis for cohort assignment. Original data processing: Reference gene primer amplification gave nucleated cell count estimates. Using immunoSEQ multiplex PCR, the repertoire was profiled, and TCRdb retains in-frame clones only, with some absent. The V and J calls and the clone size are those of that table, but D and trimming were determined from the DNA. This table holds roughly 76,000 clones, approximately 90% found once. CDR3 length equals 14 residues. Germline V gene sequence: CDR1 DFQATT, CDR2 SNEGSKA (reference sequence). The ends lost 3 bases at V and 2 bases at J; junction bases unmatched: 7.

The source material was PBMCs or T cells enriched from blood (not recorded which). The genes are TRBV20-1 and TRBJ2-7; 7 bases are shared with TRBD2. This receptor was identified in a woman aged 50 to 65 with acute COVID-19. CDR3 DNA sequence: TGCAGTGCTAGTGGGCCTAGCGGCGCCTACGAGCAGTACTTC. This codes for CSASGPSGAYEQYF.